This is a list of T cell receptor beta chains from one sample in a study of T cells after yellow fever vaccination. MiXCR, run by TCRdb on the 5' RACE reads, gives a single entry per CDR3 protein. The data contain some 300,000 distinct CDR3 sequences, roughly 8.7% of them singletons. The sample here was CD4+ T cells sorted from PBMCs, taken 5 days after the yellow fever booster vaccination. Receptor source: a man between 18 and 29 years old who received the YFV17D yellow fever vaccine. The CDR3 runs from the conserved cysteine through the conserved F or W. The D gene is left open where the match is weak. Size values are once, few and many counts, or a class for expanded clones, and some rows have none.

>many|TRBV12-3/TRBV12-4|TRBJ2-4|TRBD2
CASRFSGAANIQYF
TGTGCCAGCAGATTTAGCGGGGCTGCAAACATTCAGTACTTC
>few|TRBV2|TRBJ1-5|.
CASSESREDQPQHF
TGTGCCAGCAGTGAATCCAGGGAGGATCAGCCCCAGCATTTT
>few|TRBV5-4|TRBJ1-2|.
CASSLTFSDRSYGYTF
TGTGCCAGCAGCTTGACCTTTTCGGACAGAAGCTATGGCTACACCTTC
>.|TRBV7-2|TRBJ1-4|TRBD1
CASSLGKGQNEKLFF
TGTGCCAGCAGCTTAGGGAAGGGACAGAATGAAAAACTGTTTTTT
>.|TRBV6-2/TRBV6-3|TRBJ2-1|TRBD2
CASSLTGPRGDEQFF
TGTGCCAGCAGCTTAACGGGGCCCCGGGGGGATGAGCAGTTCTTC
>many|TRBV5-1|TRBJ2-5|.
CASKGGSRETQYF
TGCGCCAGCAAGGGCGGATCCCGAGAGACCCAGTACTTC
>many|TRBV4-3|TRBJ2-7|TRBD1
CASSRTGTGAVQYF
TGCGCCAGCAGCCGGACCGGGACAGGGGCAGTCCAGTACTTC
>.|TRBV7-9|TRBJ2-3|.
CASSLAGLNSQYF
TGTGCCAGCAGCTTAGCCGGGTTGAATTCGCAGTATTTT
>few|TRBV3-1|TRBJ1-1|.
CASSQVLRRGRTNTEAFF
TGTGCCAGCAGCCAAGTTCTTAGGCGGGGGAGGACGAACACTGAAGCTTTCTTT
>.|TRBV12-3/TRBV12-4|TRBJ1-1|.
CASSFQVEGTEAFF
TGTGCCAGCAGTTTCCAGGTCGAGGGAACTGAAGCTTTCTTT
>few|TRBV12-5|TRBJ2-3|TRBD2
CASGTGTSGGLFMDTQYF
TGTGCTAGTGGGACCGGGACTAGCGGGGGTCTTTTTATGGATACGCAGTATTTT
>many|TRBV5-1|TRBJ2-3|.
CASSLGKDTQYF
TGCGCCAGCAGCTTGGGGAAAGATACGCAGTATTTT
>many|TRBV5-6|TRBJ1-2|.
CASSFRANYGYTF
TGTGCCAGCAGCTTCAGGGCAAACTATGGCTACACCTTC
>.|TRBV12-3/TRBV12-4|TRBJ2-1|.
CASRSQGPEQFF
TGTGCCAGCAGGAGTCAGGGCCCCGAGCAGTTCTTC
>many|TRBV5-1|TRBJ2-2|TRBD1
CASSFGPGGGGELFF
TGCGCCAGCAGCTTCGGACCAGGGGGTGGCGGGGAGCTGTTTTTT
>few|TRBV20-1|TRBJ1-2|TRBD1
CSALDRGRYGYTF
TGCAGTGCTTTGGACAGGGGACGTTATGGCTACACCTTC
>few|TRBV6-5|TRBJ1-2|.
CASSSLLGGYTF
TGTGCCAGCAGTTCCCTCCTAGGTGGCTACACCTTC
>many|TRBV12-3/TRBV12-4|TRBJ1-4|TRBD1
CASSSGTGFGEKLFF
TGTGCCAGCAGTTCGGGGACAGGGTTTGGTGAAAAACTGTTTTTT
>.|TRBV5-6|TRBJ2-3|.
CASSLDSRYGTQYF
TGTGCCAGCAGCTTGGACAGTCGGTATGGTACGCAGTATTTT
>few|TRBV2|TRBJ1-5|.
CASTRTGFNQPQHF
TGTGCCAGCACCCGCACCGGATTTAATCAGCCCCAGCATTTT
>many|TRBV6-4|TRBJ2-2|.
CASSSRTGELFF
TGTGCCAGCAGTTCGAGAACCGGGGAGCTGTTTTTT
>many|TRBV5-1|TRBJ2-3|TRBD1
CASSLDRGKDTQYF
TGCGCCAGCAGCTTGGACAGGGGGAAGGATACGCAGTATTTT
>few|TRBV5-5|TRBJ2-2|TRBD2
CASSFLRGANTGELFF
TGTGCCAGCAGCTTCTTACGGGGGGCGAACACCGGGGAGCTGTTTTTT
>.|TRBV27|TRBJ2-1|TRBD1
CASSPWTGGNEQFF
TGTGCCAGCAGTCCATGGACAGGGGGCAATGAGCAGTTCTTC
>.|TRBV5-1|TRBJ2-1|TRBD1
CASSLVSGTGSNEQFF
TGCGCCAGCAGCTTGGTCTCCGGGACAGGGTCAAATGAGCAGTTCTTC
>many|TRBV4-1|TRBJ2-3|TRBD1
CASSRERQGPTDTQYF
TGCGCCAGCAGCCGAGAACGACAGGGACCCACAGATACGCAGTATTTT
>many|TRBV4-1|TRBJ1-2|TRBD1
CASSQPTRRQGLRGYTF
TGCGCCAGCAGCCAACCTACCCGTCGACAGGGACTGAGGGGCTACACCTTC
>many|TRBV4-3|TRBJ2-1|.
CASSQELANEQFF
TGCGCCAGCAGCCAAGAATTGGCTAATGAGCAGTTCTTC
>many|TRBV5-1|TRBJ1-3|.
CASSFDNSGNTIYF
TGCGCCAGCAGCTTCGACAACTCTGGAAACACCATATATTTT
>.|TRBV11-2|TRBJ2-1|.
CASSLGRGREGGFF
TGTGCCAGCAGCTTAGGTCGGGGGCGTGAGGGTGGGTTCTTC
>.|TRBV20-1|TRBJ2-5|.
CSARASKETQYF
TGCAGTGCTAGGGCTAGCAAAGAGACCCAGTACTTC
>few|TRBV18|TRBJ1-2|.
CASSQPGYGYTF
TGTGCCAGCTCACAGCCCGGATATGGCTACACCTTC
>.|TRBV5-1|TRBJ1-6|.
CASSPQGGDSPLHF
TGCGCCAGCAGCCCCCAGGGTGGAGATTCACCCCTCCACTTT
>few|TRBV2|TRBJ1-1|.
CASSGAGPEAFF
TGTGCCAGCAGTGGGGCCGGGCCCGAAGCTTTCTTT
>few|TRBV19|TRBJ2-3|.
CASTQGWNTDTQYF
TGTGCCAGTACCCAGGGCTGGAACACAGATACGCAGTATTTT
>.|TRBV5-1|TRBJ2-1|TRBD2
CASSLRTSGGDEQFF
TGCGCCAGCAGCTTACGGACTAGCGGGGGTGATGAGCAGTTCTTC
>many|TRBV29-1|TRBJ1-2|.
CSVVPRGGLPGGGYTF
TGCAGCGTTGTACCCCGTGGGGGACTACCAGGTGGCGGCTACACCTTC
>.|TRBV7-2|TRBJ1-5|TRBD1
CASSWDSNQPQHF
TGTGCCAGCAGCTGGGACAGTAATCAGCCCCAGCATTTT
>.|TRBV7-8|TRBJ1-1|.
CASSSQLPRGILNTEAFF
TGTGCCAGCAGCTCCCAGCTTCCGAGGGGGATCCTGAACACTGAAGCTTTCTTT
>.|TRBV7-2|TRBJ1-2|TRBD1
CASSVGGTGSGYTF
TGTGCCAGCAGCGTGGGCGGGACAGGCTCTGGCTACACCTTC
>few|TRBV10-3|TRBJ1-6|.
CAISESGSRGPAGLHF
TGTGCCATCAGTGAGTCAGGGTCAAGGGGCCCCGCCGGACTCCACTTT
>few|TRBV4-1|TRBJ2-3|.
CASSPGRQYF
TGCGCCAGCAGCCCCGGTAGGCAGTATTTT
>few|TRBV6-2/TRBV6-3|TRBJ2-2|TRBD1
CASSYGWDRNTGELFF
TGTGCCAGCAGTTACGGGTGGGACAGGAACACCGGGGAGCTGTTTTTT
>many|TRBV20-1|TRBJ2-1|.
CSANRDFSNEQFF
TGCAGTGCAAACCGGGACTTTAGCAATGAGCAGTTCTTC
>many|TRBV7-2|TRBJ2-3|.
CASSFVDVTQYF
TGTGCCAGCAGCTTCGTAGATGTTACGCAGTATTTT
>few|TRBV20-1|TRBJ2-1|.
CSATTGVTYNEQFF
TGCAGTGCCACTACCGGGGTGACCTACAATGAGCAGTTCTTC
>few|TRBV6-5|TRBJ1-1|.
CASSYDQGRGTFF
TGTGCCAGCAGTTACGATCAGGGGCGAGGGACTTTCTTT
>.|TRBV9|TRBJ2-1|TRBD1
CASSVVGDSYNEQFF
TGTGCCAGCAGCGTAGTGGGGGACAGCTACAATGAGCAGTTCTTC
>many|TRBV7-9|TRBJ2-3|.
CASSVRGTDTQYF
TGTGCCAGCAGCGTAAGGGGAACAGATACGCAGTATTTT
>.|TRBV6-5|TRBJ1-2|.
CASSYSISPNYGYTF
TGTGCCAGCAGTTACTCGATTAGCCCAAACTATGGCTACACCTTC
>many|TRBV5-1|TRBJ2-3|TRBD1
CASSSRDRGPDTQYF
TGCGCCAGCAGCTCCCGGGACAGGGGGCCAGATACGCAGTATTTT
>.|TRBV20-1|TRBJ1-1|TRBD1
CSARHNRGVAEAFF
TGCAGTGCTAGACACAACAGGGGGGTTGCTGAAGCTTTCTTT
>many|TRBV4-1|TRBJ2-1|.
CASRGTPGSYNEQFF
TGCGCCAGCAGGGGAACCCCGGGGTCCTACAATGAGCAGTTCTTC